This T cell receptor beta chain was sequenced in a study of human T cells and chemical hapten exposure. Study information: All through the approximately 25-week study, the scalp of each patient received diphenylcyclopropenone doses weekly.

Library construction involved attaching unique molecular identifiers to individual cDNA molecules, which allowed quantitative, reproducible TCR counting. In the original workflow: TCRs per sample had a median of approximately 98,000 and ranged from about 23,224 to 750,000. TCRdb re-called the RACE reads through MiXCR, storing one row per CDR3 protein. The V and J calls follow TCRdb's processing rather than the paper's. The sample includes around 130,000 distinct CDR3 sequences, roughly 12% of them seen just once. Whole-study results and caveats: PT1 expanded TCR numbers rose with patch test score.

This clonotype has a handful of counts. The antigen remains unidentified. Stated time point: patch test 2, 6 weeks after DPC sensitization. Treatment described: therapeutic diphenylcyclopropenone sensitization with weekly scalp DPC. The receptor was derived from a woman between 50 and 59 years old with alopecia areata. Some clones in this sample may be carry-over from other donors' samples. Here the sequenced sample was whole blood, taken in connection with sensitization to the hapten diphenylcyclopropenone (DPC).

The CDR3: CASSLWGREVGQFF. The DNA for the CDR3 is TGTGCCAGCAGCTTATGGGGGCGGGAGGTAGGCCAGTTCTTC. The J gene is TRBJ2-1, the V gene TRBV7-2, with TRBD2 identical over 8 bases. With 2 bases clipped from V and 13 bases from J, the junction kept 10 bases outside the gene matches. This CDR3 spans 14 amino acids. In germline, CDR1 is SGHTA, CDR2 FQGNSA.